The clone carrying this TCR beta chain was counted a few times. Its antigen is not known. Molecular-barcoded quantitative 5'-RACE produced these TCR beta libraries. In TCRdb, the 5' RACE reads were re-called with MiXCR into one record per CDR3 protein. The table records about 200,000 distinct CDR3 sequences, roughly 13% of them present only once. This sample is drawn from a study of CD8 T cells in ankylosing spondylitis. Study results and limitations: Clones linked to disease, bearing a CD8+ phenotype, were relatively rare in peripheral blood.

Germline V gene sequence: CDR1 MNHNY, CDR2 SVGAGI (reference sequence). This CDR3 is built from 13 residues. V lost 4 bases, J lost 0 bases, and 6 bases lay in between. Sequenced input: blood, either unsorted or a sorted T cell fraction (not recorded which). The V and J genes are TRBV6-6 and TRBJ1-1; D is ambiguous. The clonotype was recovered from a male donor with ankylosing spondylitis or in good health (not recorded which). DNA of the CDR3: TGTGCCAGCAGTTTAACGGTGAACACTGAAGCTTTCTTT. Protein: CASSLTVNTEAFF.